This is a list of T cell receptor beta chains from one sample in a study of blood T cells in healthy people across ages. A single record per CDR3 protein comes from TCRdb applying MiXCR to the 5' RACE reads. Of about 1.8 million distinct CDR3 sequences listed, about 50% are singletons. Sequenced sample: blood. Every receptor here comes from a woman aged 40 to 49 in good health. Both conserved end residues are part of each CDR3. Fields, in order: D gene, clone size, V gene, J gene, CDR3 DNA, CDR3 protein. D genes are given only for firm matches. A row's size may be missing; if present it is once, few, many or a size class.

d_gene: .; abundance: .; v_gene: TRBV29-1; j_gene: TRBJ1-1; CDR3nt: TGCAGCGTTGAAAAAAGGCTAAGCAACACTGAAGCTTTCTTT; CDR3aa: CSVEKRLSNTEAFF
d_gene: TRBD2; abundance: .; v_gene: TRBV6-2/TRBV6-3; j_gene: TRBJ2-1; CDR3nt: TGTGCCAGCAGTCTCGGACTAGCGGGGGGGAGCTACAATGAGCGGTTCTTC; CDR3aa: CASSLGLAGGSYNERFF
d_gene: .; abundance: .; v_gene: TRBV12-3/TRBV12-4; j_gene: TRBJ2-7; CDR3nt: TGTGCCAGCAGCCCCCGGGACTCCTCCTACGTGCAGTACTTC; CDR3aa: CASSPRDSSYVQYF
d_gene: .; abundance: few; v_gene: TRBV7-8; j_gene: TRBJ2-1; CDR3nt: TGTGCCAGCAGCTTAGCCACTGCGGGGGCTTTCTACAATGAGCAGTTCTTC; CDR3aa: CASSLATAGAFYNEQFF
d_gene: .; abundance: few; v_gene: TRBV7-9; j_gene: TRBJ2-5; CDR3nt: TGTGCCAGTAACCGACAGGACAAAGAGACCCAGTACTTC; CDR3aa: CASNRQDKETQYF
d_gene: TRBD1; abundance: few; v_gene: TRBV7-8; j_gene: TRBJ2-5; CDR3nt: TGTGCCAGCAGAGTAACGGGACAGGGGCGAGAGACCCAGTACTTC; CDR3aa: CASRVTGQGRETQYF
d_gene: .; abundance: .; v_gene: TRBV11-1; j_gene: TRBJ2-6; CDR3nt: TGTGCCAGCACGACGCCGGGAGCAGGGCCCCATTCTCACTCTGGGGCCAACGTCCTGACTTTC; CDR3aa: CASTTPGAGPHSHSGANVLTF
d_gene: .; abundance: .; v_gene: TRBV12-3/TRBV12-4; j_gene: TRBJ2-5; CDR3nt: TGTGCCAGCAGTTTTTCGGTAGGGAGGATAAAGGAGACCCAGTACTTC; CDR3aa: CASSFSVGRIKETQYF
d_gene: TRBD1; abundance: .; v_gene: TRBV24-1; j_gene: TRBJ1-2; CDR3nt: TGTGCCACCAGTGCGAACAGGGGGTTCTATGGCTACACCTTC; CDR3aa: CATSANRGFYGYTF
d_gene: .; abundance: few; v_gene: TRBV11-1; j_gene: TRBJ1-1; CDR3nt: TGTGCCAGCAGCACACGACCAAAGGGCACTGAAGCTTTCTTT; CDR3aa: CASSTRPKGTEAFF
d_gene: .; abundance: .; v_gene: TRBV4-3; j_gene: TRBJ1-1; CDR3nt: TGCGCCAGCAGCCAAGATTACCGACGACAGCTTCTCACTGAAGCTTTCTTT; CDR3aa: CASSQDYRRQLLTEAFF
d_gene: .; abundance: .; v_gene: TRBV7-9; j_gene: TRBJ2-4; CDR3nt: TGTGCCAGCAGCTCCCGGGACACACTAAACATTCAGTACTTC; CDR3aa: CASSSRDTLNIQYF
d_gene: .; abundance: .; v_gene: TRBV9; j_gene: TRBJ2-3; CDR3nt: TGTGCCAGCAGCGTAGAAACAGGTCGCATGTGGGGAGATACGCAGTATTTT; CDR3aa: CASSVETGRMWGDTQYF
d_gene: .; abundance: .; v_gene: TRBV24-1; j_gene: TRBJ2-3; CDR3nt: TGTGCCACCAGTGATTCCCGGGGCCGCACAGATACGCAGTATTTT; CDR3aa: CATSDSRGRTDTQYF
d_gene: TRBD1; abundance: few; v_gene: TRBV7-3; j_gene: TRBJ2-6; CDR3nt: TGTGCCAGCAGCGGGACAGGGGGTAGCTCTGGGGCCAACGTCCTGACTTTC; CDR3aa: CASSGTGGSSGANVLTF
d_gene: .; abundance: .; v_gene: TRBV3-1; j_gene: TRBJ2-6; CDR3nt: TGTGCCAGCAGCCAAGATATCACTGGGGCCAACGTCCTGACTTTC; CDR3aa: CASSQDITGANVLTF
d_gene: .; abundance: .; v_gene: TRBV7-2; j_gene: TRBJ2-7; CDR3nt: TGTGCCAGCAGCCCACTCCCGGGAAGCTCCTACAATGAGCAGTACTTC; CDR3aa: CASSPLPGSSYNEQYF
d_gene: TRBD1; abundance: .; v_gene: TRBV5-6; j_gene: TRBJ2-3; CDR3nt: TGTGCCAGCAGCTTTTTTAGGACAGGGCCCACAGATACGCAGTATTTT; CDR3aa: CASSFFRTGPTDTQYF
d_gene: .; abundance: few; v_gene: TRBV5-1; j_gene: TRBJ2-6; CDR3nt: TGCGCCAGCAGTCGTATGGTTTCTGGGGCCAACGTCCTGACTTTC; CDR3aa: CASSRMVSGANVLTF
d_gene: .; abundance: .; v_gene: TRBV5-1; j_gene: TRBJ1-2; CDR3nt: TGCGCCAGCAGCCCCGACTCCCCGAGGGGCTATGGCTACACCTTC; CDR3aa: CASSPDSPRGYGYTF
d_gene: .; abundance: .; v_gene: TRBV11-2; j_gene: TRBJ2-6; CDR3nt: TGTGCCAGCAGCCACGGGGCTCGCTCTGGGGCCAACGTCCTGACTTTC; CDR3aa: CASSHGARSGANVLTF
d_gene: TRBD1; abundance: .; v_gene: TRBV20-1; j_gene: TRBJ1-2; CDR3nt: TGCAGTGCTACGCCGGGACAGGGTTTTCGTGGGGGCTACACCTTC; CDR3aa: CSATPGQGFRGGYTF
d_gene: TRBD2; abundance: .; v_gene: TRBV20-1; j_gene: TRBJ2-3; CDR3nt: TGCAGTGCTAGAGGGACTAGCGGGGGTGGTACAGATACGCAGTATTTT; CDR3aa: CSARGTSGGGTDTQYF
d_gene: TRBD2; abundance: .; v_gene: TRBV28; j_gene: TRBJ2-3; CDR3nt: TGTGCCGGCAGTTCGGGACGAGCGGGGGGTGGGGATACGCAGTATTTT; CDR3aa: CAGSSGRAGGGDTQYF
d_gene: .; abundance: .; v_gene: TRBV6-6; j_gene: TRBJ2-5; CDR3nt: TGTGCCAGCAGTGACGGAAATGGAGAGACCCAGTACTTC; CDR3aa: CASSDGNGETQYF
d_gene: .; abundance: .; v_gene: TRBV14; j_gene: TRBJ2-5; CDR3nt: TGTGCCAGCAGCCAGCGGGAACAGGGGAGGGAGACCCAGTACTTC; CDR3aa: CASSQREQGRETQYF
d_gene: TRBD2; abundance: few; v_gene: TRBV11-2; j_gene: TRBJ2-1; CDR3nt: TGTACCAGCAGCGGGACGGGTTCCTACAATGAGCAGTTCTTC; CDR3aa: CTSSGTGSYNEQFF
d_gene: .; abundance: .; v_gene: TRBV2; j_gene: TRBJ2-5; CDR3nt: TGTGCCAGCATTACGGCGCCCTTCCAAGAGACCCAGTACTTC; CDR3aa: CASITAPFQETQYF
d_gene: .; abundance: few; v_gene: TRBV5-5; j_gene: TRBJ2-2; CDR3nt: TGTGCCAGCAGCTTGGAACTGGGGGAGCTGTTTTTT; CDR3aa: CASSLELGELFF
d_gene: .; abundance: few; v_gene: TRBV4-1; j_gene: TRBJ2-1; CDR3nt: TGCGCCAGCAGCCAAGTAAGAGGGGTGGGTGAGCAGTTCTTC; CDR3aa: CASSQVRGVGEQFF